Below, 10 T cell receptor beta chains from the same sample are listed, as sequenced in a study of T cell responses to AZD1222 COVID-19 vaccine. Profiled with immunoSEQ multiplex PCR; TCRdb holds only in-frame clones, not every one. The sample includes approximately 110,000 clones, approximately 90% of them seen just once. Specimen: peripheral blood, collected on day 0 of AZD1222 vaccination. These receptors all stem from an adult in good health.

The V and J genes are TRBV24-1 and TRBJ2-5, with 8 bases matching TRBD2. Germline V gene data show CDR1 as KGHDR and CDR2 as SFDVKD. The CDR3 covers 16 residues. V was clipped by 6 bases and J by 1 base; unmatched bases: 9. In nucleotides, the CDR3 is TGTGCCACCAGTTGGGGGCTAGCGGGCATCCAAGAGACCCAGTACTTC. It specifies CATSWGLAGIQETQYF.

The chain is built from TRBV5-1 and TRBJ2-2; TRBD2 matches at 8 bases. The length of the CDR3 is 16 residues. From germline, CDR1 is SGHRS and CDR2 YFSETQ. The V segment lost 3 bases and the J segment 0 bases; nucleotides outside the gene matches: 4. CDR3 amino acids: CASSSASGPNTGELFF. Written as DNA, the CDR3 is TGCGCCAGCAGCTCCGCTAGCGGGCCGAACACCGGGGAGCTGTTTTTT.

The chain carries TRBV4-1 and TRBJ1-1; D possibly corresponds to TRBD1 (5 bases). Trimming pared 3 bases from V and 0 bases from J, leaving 11 bases between. Germline V gene sequence: CDR1 MGHRA, CDR2 YSYEKL. The CDR3 has 15 amino acids. The CDR3 reads CASSQTTTVNTEAFF. The CDR3 DNA follows: TGCGCCAGCAGCCAGACGACGACAGTGAACACTGAAGCTTTCTTT.

This clone was observed a handful of times. The gene calls are TRBV29-1 and TRBJ1-1; no firm D call. Germline V gives CDR1 SQVTM, CDR2 ANQGSEA. The V end lost 4 bases, the J end lost 3 bases, and 6 bases lay between the germline ends. The CDR3 runs to 11 residues. The CDR3 spells CSVGWDTEAFF. Written as DNA, the CDR3 is TGCAGCGTTGGATGGGACACTGAAGCTTTCTTT.

The gene calls are TRBV5-1 and TRBJ2-6; 8 bases are a match to TRBD1. Germline loops: CDR1 SGHRS, CDR2 YFSETQ. Losses at the gene ends were 3 bases for V and 0 bases for J; bases not matched to a gene: 11. The CDR3 loop spans 19 amino acids. This chain's CDR3 is CASSSRQGIWVSGANVLTF. CDR3 DNA: TGCGCCAGCAGCTCCAGACAGGGGATTTGGGTCTCTGGGGCCAACGTCCTGACTTTC.

This chain uses TRBV6-5 with TRBJ2-2; D may be TRBD2 (7 bases). This CDR3 contains 14 residues. V was trimmed by 4 bases and J by 7 bases, leaving 13 bases between them. Germline CDR1 reads MNHEY; CDR2 reads SVGAGI. CDR3 bases: TGTGCCAGCAGTTCAGGGGAGGGGGTCGGGGAGCTGTTTTTT. Translated: CASSSGEGVGELFF.

This clone occurred once. This chain joins TRBV9 and TRBJ1-6; possibly TRBD1 for D (6 bases). The length of the CDR3 is 14 residues. Trimming took 6 bases from V and 2 from J, leaving 9 bases between them. CDR1 is SGDLS and CDR2 is YYNGEE in the germline V gene. The CDR3 coding sequence is TGTGCCAGCAATCAGGGGACCTATAATTCACCCCTCCACTTT. This translates into CASNQGTYNSPLHF.

In DNA form, the CDR3 reads TGTGCCAGCAGCCAAGGGCAGGGGGGGAAAAATGAGCAGTTCTTC. It is translated as CASSQGQGGKNEQFF. V is TRBV4-2 and J is TRBJ2-1; D could derive from TRBD1 or TRBD2 (7 bases each). Germline-derived CDR1 and CDR2 are LGHNA and YNFKEQ. There are 15 residues in the CDR3. V was trimmed by 1 base and J by 7 bases, leaving 14 bases between them.

The J gene is TRBJ2-2, the V gene TRBV7-6; D is unclear. The CDR3 length is 14 residues. V was pared by 2 bases and J by 7 bases, with 11 bases between. The germline V gene encodes CDR1 SGHVS and CDR2 FNYEAQ. The CDR3 nucleotides read TGTGCCAGCAGCTTAAACCCCGTCGTCGGGGAGCTGTTTTTT. Residues: CASSLNPVVGELFF.

V usage is TRBV12-3 or TRBV12-4 and J usage is TRBJ1-5; D unresolved. Trimming shortened V by 5 bases and J by 0 bases, and 5 bases separated the two germline ends. The CDR3 totals 13 residues. CDR3 protein: CASSRDSNQPQHF. The CDR3 DNA sequence: TGTGCCAGCAGTCGCGATAGCAATCAGCCCCAGCATTTT.